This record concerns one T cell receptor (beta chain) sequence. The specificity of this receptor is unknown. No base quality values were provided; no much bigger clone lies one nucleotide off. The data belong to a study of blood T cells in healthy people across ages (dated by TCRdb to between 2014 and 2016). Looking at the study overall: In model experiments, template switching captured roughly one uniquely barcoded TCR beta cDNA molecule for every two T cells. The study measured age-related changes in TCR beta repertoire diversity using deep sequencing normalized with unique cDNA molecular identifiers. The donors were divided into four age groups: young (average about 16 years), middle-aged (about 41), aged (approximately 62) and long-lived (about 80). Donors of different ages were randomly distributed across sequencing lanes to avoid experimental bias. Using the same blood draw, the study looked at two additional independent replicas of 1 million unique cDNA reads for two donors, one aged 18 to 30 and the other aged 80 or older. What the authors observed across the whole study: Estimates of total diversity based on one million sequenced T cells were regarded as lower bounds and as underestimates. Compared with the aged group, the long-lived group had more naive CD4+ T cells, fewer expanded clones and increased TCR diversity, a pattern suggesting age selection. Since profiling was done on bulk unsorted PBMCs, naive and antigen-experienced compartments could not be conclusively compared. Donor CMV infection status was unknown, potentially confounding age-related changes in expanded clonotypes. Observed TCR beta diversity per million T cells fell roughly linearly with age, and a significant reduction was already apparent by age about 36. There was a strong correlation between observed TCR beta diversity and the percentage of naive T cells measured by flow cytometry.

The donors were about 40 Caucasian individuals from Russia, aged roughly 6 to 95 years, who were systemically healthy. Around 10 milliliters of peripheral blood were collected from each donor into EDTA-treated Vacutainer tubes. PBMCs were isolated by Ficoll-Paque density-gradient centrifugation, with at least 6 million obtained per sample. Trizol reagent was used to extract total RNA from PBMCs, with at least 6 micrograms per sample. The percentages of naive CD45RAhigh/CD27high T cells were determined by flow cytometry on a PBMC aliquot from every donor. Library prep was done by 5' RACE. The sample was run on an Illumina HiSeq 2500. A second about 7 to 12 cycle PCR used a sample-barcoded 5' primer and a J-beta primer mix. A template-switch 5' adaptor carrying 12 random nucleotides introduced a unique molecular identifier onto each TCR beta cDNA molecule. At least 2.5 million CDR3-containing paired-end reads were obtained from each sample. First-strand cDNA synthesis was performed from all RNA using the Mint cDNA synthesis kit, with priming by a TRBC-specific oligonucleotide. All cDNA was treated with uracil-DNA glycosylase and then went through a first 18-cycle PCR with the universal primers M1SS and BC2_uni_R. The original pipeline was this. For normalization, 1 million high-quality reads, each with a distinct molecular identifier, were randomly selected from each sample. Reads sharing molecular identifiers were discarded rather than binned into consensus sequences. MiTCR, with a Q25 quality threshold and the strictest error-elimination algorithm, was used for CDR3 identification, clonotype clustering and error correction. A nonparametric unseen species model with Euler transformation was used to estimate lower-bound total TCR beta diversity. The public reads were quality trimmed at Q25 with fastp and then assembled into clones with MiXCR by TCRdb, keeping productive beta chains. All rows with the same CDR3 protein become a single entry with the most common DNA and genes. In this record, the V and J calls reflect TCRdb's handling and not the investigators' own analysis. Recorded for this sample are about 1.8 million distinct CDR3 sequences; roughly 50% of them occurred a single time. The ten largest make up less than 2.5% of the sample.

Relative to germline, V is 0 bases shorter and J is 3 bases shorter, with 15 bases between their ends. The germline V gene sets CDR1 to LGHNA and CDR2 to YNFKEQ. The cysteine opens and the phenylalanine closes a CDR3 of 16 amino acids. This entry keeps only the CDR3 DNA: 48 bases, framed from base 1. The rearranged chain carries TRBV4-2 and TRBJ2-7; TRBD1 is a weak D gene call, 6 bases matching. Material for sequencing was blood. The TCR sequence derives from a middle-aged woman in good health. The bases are TGTGCCAGCAGCCAAGATTGGTCCGACAGGTACTACGAGCAGTACTTC. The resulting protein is CASSQDWSDRYYEQYF.